Given below is one TCR beta chain in context. As originally analysed: Quantification of nucleated cells was approximated via reference gene primer amplification. Libraries were prepared by immunoSEQ multiplex PCR; TCRdb keeps only in-frame clonotypes and omits some of them. That table gives V, J and clone size, and the DNA gave D and trimming. The data show about 400,000 clones, approximately 89% seen once. These data come from a study of blood T cell repertoires in COVID-19. V lost 6 bases to trimming and J lost 1 base; unmatched junction nucleotides: 7. Germline V lookup: CDR1 SEHNR, CDR2 FQNEAQ (reference sequence). This CDR3 comprises 15 residues. All enrollees were roughly 18 to 90 years old and from about two dozen US areas. For recovered donors of Cohort 3, there were two negative PCRs, clearance, or symptom resolution.

This chain uses TRBV7-9 with TRBJ2-7; 9 bases align to TRBD1. This sequence originates from a woman aged 25 to 39 who had recovered from COVID-19. The specimen was PBMCs or T cells enriched from blood (not recorded which). In DNA, the CDR3 is TGTGCCAGCAGTACCGGTGGACAGGGGTCCTACGAGCAGTACTTC. Its protein product is CASSTGGQGSYEQYF.